This T cell receptor (beta chain) was profiled in a study of blood T cell repertoires in COVID-19. Study-level background: From the United States, Italy and Spain came samples of acute and convalescent COVID-19. T cells, B-cell-depleted T cells, or PBMCs supplied cDNA or gDNA.

Original processing notes: Reference gene primer amplification gave nucleated cell count estimates. The data were produced by immunoSEQ multiplex PCR, yet TCRdb's version contains in-frame clones alone and is incomplete. D and trimming were read from the DNA, whereas the V and J calls and clone size are those reported in that table. In the table there are 250,000 to 350,000 clones, over 80% of which are singletons. The V end was cut by 0 bases, the J end by 15 bases, with 15 bases between. Looked up from germline, CDR1 is SGHAT and CDR2 is FQNNGV. CDR3 length: 13 residues. The TCR sequence derives from a woman aged 45-59 years with COVID-19, enrolled during active disease. This sequence joins TRBV11-2 and TRBJ2-1, with D perhaps TRBD2 (5 bases). The sample was peripheral blood. For the CDR3, the DNA is TGTGCCAGCAGCTTAGATCGGCTAGCCTTGGGGTTCTTC. Translating it yields CASSLDRLALGFF.